These T cell receptor beta chains were read from a single sample in a study of vaccination and CD4 T cells after COVID-19. TCRdb re-derived calls from the PCR reads in MiXCR, one entry per CDR3 protein. The repertoire holds 26,000 or so distinct CDR3 sequences, with 45% to 60% as singletons. The sequencing used CD4+ T cells from blood, collected about 7 months after SARS-CoV-2 vaccination. The receptor source for this set is a human donor who had recovered from COVID-19. The CDR3 runs from the conserved cysteine through the conserved F or W. The D gene is left open where the match is weak. Size is stated for part of the rows, as once, few or many counts, or as a class when the clone is expanded.

v_call	d_call	clone_size	j_call	cdr3_nt	cdr3_aa
TRBV28	TRBD2	-	TRBJ2-1	TGTGCCAGCAGGGGACTAGCGGCTCAGGGGTACAATGAGCAGTTCTTC	CASRGLAAQGYNEQFF
TRBV6-2/TRBV6-3	TRBD2	-	TRBJ2-2	TGTGCCAGCAGGGAACTAGCGGGAGAAACCGGGGAGCTGTTTTTT	CASRELAGETGELFF
TRBV6-4	-	-	TRBJ1-1	TGTGCCAGCAGTGAGGGGGCAAACACTGAAGCTTTCTTT	CASSEGANTEAFF
TRBV18	TRBD2	-	TRBJ2-1	TGTGCCAGCTCACCACCGTTGCTAGCGGGAGGCCCCAAGCAGTTCTTC	CASSPPLLAGGPKQFF
TRBV27	TRBD2	-	TRBJ2-6	TGTGCCAGCAGTATGCTTAGCGGGGCTAGCTCTGGGGCCAACGTCCTGACTTTC	CASSMLSGASSGANVLTF
TRBV7-2	-	-	TRBJ1-2	TGTGCCAGCAGCCCCAACCGACAGGTCGGTGGCTACACCTTC	CASSPNRQVGGYTF
TRBV5-8	-	-	TRBJ1-6	TGTGCCACCGCATGGGGTAATAATTCACCCCTCCACTTT	CATAWGNNSPLHF
TRBV20-1	-	few	TRBJ2-1	TGCAGTGCTAAGGAATCTGAGCAGTTCTTC	CSAKESEQFF
TRBV27	TRBD1	-	TRBJ2-7	TGTGCCAGCAGTCGGACAGGGGGATCCTACGAGCAGTACTTC	CASSRTGGSYEQYF
TRBV7-9	-	once	TRBJ2-2	TGTGCCAGCAGCTTAGATGTCGGGGAGCTGTTTTTT	CASSLDVGELFF
TRBV2	TRBD2	-	TRBJ2-1	TGTGCCAGCACAGATGGGACTAGCGGGGGGAATGAGCAGTTCTTC	CASTDGTSGGNEQFF
TRBV19	-	few	TRBJ2-1	TGTGCCAGTAGTATACCGGCGGCCTCGTATCTCGAGCAGTTCTTC	CASSIPAASYLEQFF
TRBV7-3	-	-	TRBJ2-3	TGTGCCAGCAGCCCCCAGGGACTCACAGATACGCAGTATTTT	CASSPQGLTDTQYF
TRBV6-5	-	few	TRBJ1-2	TGTGCCAGCAGTTACTCGAGTCCGGGTTCCGGCTATGGCTACACCTTC	CASSYSSPGSGYGYTF
TRBV15	-	few	TRBJ2-7	TGTGCCACCAGCAGACCGGGCGGGGTCCACGAGCAGTACTTC	CATSRPGGVHEQYF
TRBV2	-	few	TRBJ2-3	TGTGCCAGCAGTGATCTGCAGTATTTT	CASSDLQYF
TRBV7-8	TRBD1	-	TRBJ1-5	TGTGCCAGCAGCTTACGACAGGGGTCAGGGAGCAATCAGCCCCAGCATTTT	CASSLRQGSGSNQPQHF
TRBV19	-	-	TRBJ1-4	TGTGCCAGTAGTATGAGGTTGGGCCAGGGCGGGCGAAAACTGTTTTTT	CASSMRLGQGGRKLFF
TRBV20-1	-	-	TRBJ1-2	TGCAGTGCTAGCAGAAATGGCTACACCTTC	CSASRNGYTF
TRBV6-1	-	few	TRBJ1-6	TGTGCCAGCAGTGAAGGCAGGGTGATTTCACCCCTCCACTTT	CASSEGRVISPLHF
TRBV27	-	-	TRBJ1-1	TGTGCCAGCAGTGCCAGGAGGGGAAGGGATACTGAAGCTTTCTTT	CASSARRGRDTEAFF
TRBV20-1	TRBD2	-	TRBJ2-7	TGCAGTGCTAGAGATTTCACTAGCGGCTACGAGCAGTACTTC	CSARDFTSGYEQYF
TRBV20-1	TRBD1	few	TRBJ2-1	TGCAGTGCCAGCCCTGGACAGGGTTCCTACAATGAGCAGTTCTTC	CSASPGQGSYNEQFF
TRBV4-1	TRBD1	-	TRBJ2-7	TGCGCCAGCAGCCTGACAGGGAACGAGCAGTACTTC	CASSLTGNEQYF
TRBV6-1	-	-	TRBJ2-7	TGTGCCAGCAGGAGACACAGGGAATGGGGAGGCGAGCAGTACTTC	CASRRHREWGGEQYF
TRBV6-1	-	-	TRBJ1-5	TGTGCCAGCAGTATTCGGGGTAGCAATCAGCCCCAGCATTTT	CASSIRGSNQPQHF
TRBV4-1	TRBD2	few	TRBJ2-5	TGCGCCAGCAGCCAAGGGGGACTAGCATGGGAGACCCAGTACTTC	CASSQGGLAWETQYF
TRBV7-8	TRBD2	-	TRBJ2-7	TGTGCCAGCAGCTTAGGATATTGGACTAGCGGGAATAAAGTCGCCGAGCAGTACTTC	CASSLGYWTSGNKVAEQYF
TRBV28	TRBD2	few	TRBJ2-3	TGTGCCAGCAGACCAGGACTAGCGGGAGGCGCAGATACGCAGTATTTT	CASRPGLAGGADTQYF
TRBV2	-	-	TRBJ1-5	TGTGCCAGCACCCGGTTGAAACGAATCGGCAATCAGCCCCAGCATTTT	CASTRLKRIGNQPQHF
TRBV5-4	TRBD1	-	TRBJ2-7	TGTGCCAGCAGCTTGTTTACAGGGGACTACGAGCAGTACTTC	CASSLFTGDYEQYF
TRBV15	-	-	TRBJ2-3	TGTGCCACCAGCAGAGATCGAGGGCAGGGTCTCGCAGATACGCAGTATTTT	CATSRDRGQGLADTQYF
TRBV6-5	-	-	TRBJ2-7	TGTGCCAGCAGTTACCTTAGGGGTTCCGAGCAGTACTTC	CASSYLRGSEQYF
TRBV11-2	-	-	TRBJ2-7	TGTGCCAGCAGCTTATTTCTACTCGAGCAGTACTTC	CASSLFLLEQYF
TRBV18	-	-	TRBJ1-6	TGTGCCAGCTCACCAAGCAGGACAGAGAATTCACCCCTCCACTTT	CASSPSRTENSPLHF
TRBV2	-	-	TRBJ1-1	TGTGCCAGCGGGGCCCTAAAAGCTTTCTTT	CASGALKAFF
TRBV6-1	TRBD1	-	TRBJ2-1	TGTGCCAGCAGTCCAACAGGGGCGCCACCCTCCTACAATGAGCAGTTCTTC	CASSPTGAPPSYNEQFF
TRBV7-2	TRBD1	few	TRBJ1-2	TGTGCCAGCAGCCGTGACAGGGACTATGGCTACACCTTC	CASSRDRDYGYTF
TRBV24-1	-	-	TRBJ2-7	-	CATSDSAPGQGWHEQYF
TRBV4-1	-	-	TRBJ1-3	TGCGCCAGCAGCCAAGATTTGGGAAACACCATATATTTT	CASSQDLGNTIYF
TRBV4-1	TRBD1	-	TRBJ2-7	TGCGCCAGCAGCCGGAGTCCGGGACAGGGGGCGGGCGAGCAGTACTTC	CASSRSPGQGAGEQYF
TRBV7-2	-	-	TRBJ2-7	TGTGCCAGCAGCTTAGCGATCGGGACGGGAGAGCAGTACTTC	CASSLAIGTGEQYF
TRBV7-2	TRBD1	once	TRBJ1-2	TGTGCCAGCAGCTTAAACAGGGGGTCGTATGGCTACACCTTC	CASSLNRGSYGYTF
TRBV7-9	-	once	TRBJ2-1	TGTGCCAGCAGCTTCCAGACCGTCTACAATGAGCAGTTCTTC	CASSFQTVYNEQFF
TRBV20-1	-	-	TRBJ1-3	TGCAGTGCTAGTTCCGGGGGCGCCCGTAACACCATATATTTT	CSASSGGARNTIYF